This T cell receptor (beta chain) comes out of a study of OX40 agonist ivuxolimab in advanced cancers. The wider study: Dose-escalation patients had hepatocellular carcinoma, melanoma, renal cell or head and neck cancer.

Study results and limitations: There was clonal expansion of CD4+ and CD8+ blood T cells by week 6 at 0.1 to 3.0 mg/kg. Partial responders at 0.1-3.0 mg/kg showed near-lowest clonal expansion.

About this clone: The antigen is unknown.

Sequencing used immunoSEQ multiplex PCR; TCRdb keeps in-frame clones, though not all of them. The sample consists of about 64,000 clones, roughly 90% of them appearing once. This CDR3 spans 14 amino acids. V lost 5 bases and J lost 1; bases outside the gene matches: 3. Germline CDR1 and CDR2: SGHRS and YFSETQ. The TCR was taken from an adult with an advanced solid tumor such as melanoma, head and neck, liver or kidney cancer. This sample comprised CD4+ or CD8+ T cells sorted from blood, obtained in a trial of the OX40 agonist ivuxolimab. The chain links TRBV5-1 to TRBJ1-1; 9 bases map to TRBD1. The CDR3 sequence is CASRRDRENTEAFF. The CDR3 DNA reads TGCGCCAGCAGGAGGGACAGGGAGAACACTGAAGCTTTCTTT.